This T cell receptor beta chain stems from a study of blood T cell repertoires in COVID-19. In the authors' workflow: Reference gene primers were amplified, and this amplification served to estimate nucleated cell counts. Data came from immunoSEQ multiplex PCR; TCRdb stores just in-frame clones and leaves some out. The V and J calls and clone size come from that table; D and trimming were worked out from the DNA. The data contain around 270,000 clones, 80% to 90% of them singletons. J was trimmed by 11 bases and V by 1 base; bases with no gene match: 7. This CDR3 is built from 15 residues. Germline V CDR1 and CDR2: SQVTM, ANQGSEA.

V gene TRBV29-1 combines with J gene TRBJ2-1; 14 nucleotides line up with TRBD2. Sequences were obtained from PBMCs or T cells enriched from blood (not recorded which). The TCR originated in a woman aged 25 to 39 who had recovered from COVID-19. CDR3 region: CSVEGPGTSGSKQFF. The CDR3 DNA follows: TGCAGCGTTGAAGGCCCCGGGACTAGCGGGAGCAAGCAGTTCTTC.